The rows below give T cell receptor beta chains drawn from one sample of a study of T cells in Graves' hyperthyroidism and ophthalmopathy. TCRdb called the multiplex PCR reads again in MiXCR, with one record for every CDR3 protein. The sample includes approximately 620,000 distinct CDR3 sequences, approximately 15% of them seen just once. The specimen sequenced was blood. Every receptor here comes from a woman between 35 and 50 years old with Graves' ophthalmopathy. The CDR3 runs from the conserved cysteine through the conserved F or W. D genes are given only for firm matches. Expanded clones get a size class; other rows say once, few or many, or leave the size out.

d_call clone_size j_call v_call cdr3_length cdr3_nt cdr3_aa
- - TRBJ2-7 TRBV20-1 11 TGCAGTGCCATACTCTCGGGCGAGCAGTACTTC CSAILSGEQYF
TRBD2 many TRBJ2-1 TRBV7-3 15 TGTGCCAGCAGCCTCCTAGCGGGAGTAACTAATGAGCAGTTCTTC CASSLLAGVTNEQFF
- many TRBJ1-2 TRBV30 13 TGTGCCTGGAGTGAAGTTCCAAACTATGGCTACACCTTC CAWSEVPNYGYTF
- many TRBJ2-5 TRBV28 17 TGTGCCAGCAGTTTACGGGGTAGCGGAACCAAGTCGGAGACCCAGTACTTC CASSLRGSGTKSETQYF
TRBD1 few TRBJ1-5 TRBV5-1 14 TGCGCCAGCAGCCCTCGACAGGGCAGTCAGCCCCAGCATTTT CASSPRQGSQPQHF
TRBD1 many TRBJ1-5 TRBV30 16 TGTGCCTGGAGTGCACGACGGGGACAGGGCAATCAGCCCCAGCATTTT CAWSARRGQGNQPQHF
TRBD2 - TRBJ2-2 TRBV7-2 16 TGTGCCAGCAGCTTTGTAGCGGGAGTGAATACCGGGGAGCTGTTTTTT CASSFVAGVNTGELFF
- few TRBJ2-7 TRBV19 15 TGTGCCAGTAGTATTAGCTCTGCGGGACTCTACGAGCAGTACTTC CASSISSAGLYEQYF
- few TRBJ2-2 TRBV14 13 TGTGCCAGCAGCCAGCACAGGACCGTCGAGCTGTTTTTT CASSQHRTVELFF
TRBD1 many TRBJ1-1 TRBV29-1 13 TGCAGCGTTGCCTCGACAGGGGGGACTGAAGCTTTCTTT CSVASTGGTEAFF
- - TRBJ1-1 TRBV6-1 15 TGTGCCAGCAGTGAGCCCGCCCAGGGACTCACTGAAGCTTTCTTT CASSEPAQGLTEAFF
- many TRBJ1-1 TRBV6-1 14 TGTGCCAGCAGTCGGGACATCATGAACACTGAAGCTTTCTTT CASSRDIMNTEAFF
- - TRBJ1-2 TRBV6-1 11 TGTGCCAGCAGCAGATCCTATGGCTACACCTTC CASSRSYGYTF
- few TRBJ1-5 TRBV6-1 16 TGTGCCAGCAGCGCCTTGGGGGCGTATAGCAATCAGCCCCAGCATTTT CASSALGAYSNQPQHF
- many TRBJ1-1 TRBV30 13 TGTGCCTGGTCGAGAAGCGAGTACACTGAAGCTTTCTTT CAWSRSEYTEAFF
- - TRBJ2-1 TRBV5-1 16 TGCGCCAGCAGACCCCAGGGCTTAGACTCCTACAATGAGCAGTTCTTC CASRPQGLDSYNEQFF
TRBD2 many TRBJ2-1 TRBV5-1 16 TGCGCCAGCTTCGGGGCTAGCGGGGGACCCTACAATGAGCAGTTCTTC CASFGASGGPYNEQFF
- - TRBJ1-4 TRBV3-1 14 TGTGCCAGCAGCCAAGAGGGGTGGCATGAAAAACTGTTTTTT CASSQEGWHEKLFF
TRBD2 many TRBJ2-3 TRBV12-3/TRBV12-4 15 TGTGCCAGCAGTCTGCGGACTAGCGGGAGCACTCCTCAGTATTTT CASSLRTSGSTPQYF
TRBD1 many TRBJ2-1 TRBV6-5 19 TGTGCCAGCAGTTACTCCGCCATGAGGGGACAGCGCGTGTGGAATGAGCAGTTCTTC CASSYSAMRGQRVWNEQFF
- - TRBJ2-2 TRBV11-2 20 TGTGCCAGCAGCTTCCCGAAATCAGTAGCTGAGGGAAAAATAGACGGGGAGCTGTTTTTT CASSFPKSVAEGKIDGELFF
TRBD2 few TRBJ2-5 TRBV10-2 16 TGCGCCAGCAGTGACGTCGGGACTAGCGGAAAAGAGACCCAGTACTTC CASSDVGTSGKETQYF
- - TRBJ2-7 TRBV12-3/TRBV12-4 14 TGTGCCAGCAGTCTACGGCAGAGCCTCTACGAGCAGTACTTC CASSLRQSLYEQYF
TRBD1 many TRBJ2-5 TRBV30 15 TGTGCCTGGAGTGTGCAGAGGGGGCTCCAAGAGACCCAGTACTTC CAWSVQRGLQETQYF
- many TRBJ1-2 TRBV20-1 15 TGCAGTGCTAGAGAAGGCCCAGGAAACAACTATGGCTACACCTTC CSAREGPGNNYGYTF
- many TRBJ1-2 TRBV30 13 TGTGCCTGGAGTGGCATAGCGAACTATGGCTACACCTTC CAWSGIANYGYTF
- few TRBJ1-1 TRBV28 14 TGTGCCAGCCAACGGGGGGACTTCAACACTGAAGCTTTCTTT CASQRGDFNTEAFF
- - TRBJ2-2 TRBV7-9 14 TGTGCCAGCAGCTTTCCCAGAAACACCGGGGAGCTGTTTTTT CASSFPRNTGELFF
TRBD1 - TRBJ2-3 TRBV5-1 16 TGCGCCAGCAGCTTGGCAGGGGGCGCCCCCACAGATACGCAGTATTTT CASSLAGGAPTDTQYF
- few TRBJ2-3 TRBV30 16 TGTGCCTGGAGTGGGGCCGAGGGGCGAAGCACAGATACGCAGTATTTT CAWSGAEGRSTDTQYF
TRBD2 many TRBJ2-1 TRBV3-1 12 TGTGCCAGCAGCCTGGCTAGCGGTGAGCAGTTCTTC CASSLASGEQFF